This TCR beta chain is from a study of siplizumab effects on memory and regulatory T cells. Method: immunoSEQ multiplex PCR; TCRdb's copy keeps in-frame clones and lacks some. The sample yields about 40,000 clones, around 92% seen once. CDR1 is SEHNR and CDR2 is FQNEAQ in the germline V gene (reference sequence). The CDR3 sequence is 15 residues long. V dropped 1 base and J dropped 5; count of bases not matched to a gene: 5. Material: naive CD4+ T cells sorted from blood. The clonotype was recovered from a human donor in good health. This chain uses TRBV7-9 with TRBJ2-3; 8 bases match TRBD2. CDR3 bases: TGTGCCAGCAGCTTAGGATCTCTAGCGGGAGATACGCAGTATTTT. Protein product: CASSLGSLAGDTQYF.